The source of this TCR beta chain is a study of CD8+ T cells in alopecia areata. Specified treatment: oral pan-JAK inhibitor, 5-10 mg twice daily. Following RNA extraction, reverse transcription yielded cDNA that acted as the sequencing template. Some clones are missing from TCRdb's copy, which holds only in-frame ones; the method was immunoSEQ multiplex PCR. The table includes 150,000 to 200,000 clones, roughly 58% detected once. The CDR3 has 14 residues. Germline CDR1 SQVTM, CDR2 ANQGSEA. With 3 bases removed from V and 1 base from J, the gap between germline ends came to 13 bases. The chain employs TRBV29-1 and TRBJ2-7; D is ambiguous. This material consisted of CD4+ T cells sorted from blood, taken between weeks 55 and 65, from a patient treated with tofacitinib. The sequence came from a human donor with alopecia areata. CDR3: CSVDGPGQSYEQYF. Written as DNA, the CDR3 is TGCAGCGTTGACGGGCCCGGGCAGTCCTACGAGCAGTACTTC.